The 9 T cell receptor beta chains in this list originate from one sample, sequenced in a study of blood T cell repertoires in COVID-19. Produced via immunoSEQ multiplex PCR; TCRdb's table is partial and in-frame only. Counted here are about 120,000 clones, about 70% occurring once; the ten biggest clones make up 5.5%. Source material: peripheral blood. These receptors all stem from a man in his sixties with acute or convalescent COVID-19.

The chain joins TRBV7-2 to TRBJ1-3; D uncertain. CDR1 and CDR2 (germline): SGHTA, FQGNSA. CDR3 size: 13 residues. The V end lost 5 bases, the J end lost 4 bases, and 9 bases lay between the germline ends. The CDR3 region is CASSTNSGNTIYF. The CDR3 nucleotides read TGTGCCAGCAGCACCAACTCCGGAAACACCATATATTTT.

The CDR3 loop reads CASSPTRDTDTQYF. CDR3 sequence (DNA): TGTGCCAGCAGCCCTACTCGGGACACAGATACGCAGTATTTT. The genes are TRBV7-3 and TRBJ2-3; D is perhaps TRBD2 (5 bases). This CDR3 is built from 14 residues. Trimming took 5 bases from V and 2 from J, leaving 11 bases between them. In germline, CDR1 is SGHTA, CDR2 FQGTGA.

The V call is TRBV6-6, the J call TRBJ2-7, with TRBD1 matching 7 bases. V trimming: 6 bases; J trimming: 5 bases; junction bases outside the gene matches: 13. The germline gives CDR1 MNHNY, CDR2 SVGAGI (reference sequence). This CDR3 has 15 residues. The CDR3 reads CASSLGNRGKNEQYF. For the CDR3, the DNA is TGTGCCAGCAGCCTCGGGAACAGGGGAAAGAACGAGCAGTACTTC.

The chain recombines TRBV30 with TRBJ2-2; 7 bases agree with TRBD2. The CDR3 consists of 15 residues. The germline CDR1 and CDR2 sequences are GTSNPN and SVGIG (reference sequence). With 5 bases clipped from V and 1 base from J, the junction kept 7 bases outside the gene matches. The CDR3 loop reads CAWARGVQNTGELFF. DNA of the CDR3: TGTGCCTGGGCTCGGGGGGTCCAGAACACCGGGGAGCTGTTTTTT. The full variable domain, rest sourced from reference TRBV30 and TRBJ2-2, is SQTIHQWPATLVQPVGSPLSLECTVEGTSNPNLYWYRQAAGRGLQLLFYSVGIGQISSEVPQNLSASRPQDRQFILSSKKLLLSDSGFYLCAWARGVQNTGELFFGEGSRLTVL.

The genes are TRBV4-1 and TRBJ1-5; 7 nucleotides match TRBD1. The CDR3 is made up of 14 amino acids. V shed 1 base, J shed 6 bases, and the junction held 3 bases outside the gene matches. Germline CDR1 reads MGHRA; CDR2 reads YSYEKL. The CDR3 sequence is CASSQGQGFQPQHF. DNA for the CDR3: TGCGCCAGCAGCCAAGGACAGGGTTTTCAGCCCCAGCATTTT.

This clone was counted between two and nine times. The chain carries TRBV29-1 and TRBJ2-1; 11 bases match TRBD2. This CDR3 is built from 17 residues. V gave up 3 bases and J gave up 5 bases; unmatched junction bases: 12. Germline CDR1 and CDR2: SQVTM and ANQGSEA. The CDR3 here is CSVDGLAGGRINNEQFF. CDR3 nucleotide sequence: TGCAGCGTTGATGGGCTAGCGGGGGGCCGGATCAACAATGAGCAGTTCTTC.

This clone was picked up one time. The rearrangement links TRBV6-2 or TRBV6-3 to TRBJ1-5, with a weak D call TRBD1 (5 bases). This CDR3 has 14 amino acids. Trimming took 4 bases from V and 6 from J, leaving 13 bases between them. Germline values: CDR1 MNHEY, CDR2 SVGEGT. The DNA of the CDR3 is TGTGCCAGCAGTTCTGGGGTCGGGGGTCAGCCCCAGCATTTT. This gives the protein CASSSGVGGQPQHF.

This clone was counted once. The CDR3 region has the DNA TGTGCCAGCAGCTTAGATTTTTATTTCTCCTACGAGCAGTACTTC. It specifies CASSLDFYFSYEQYF. The chain has TRBV11-2 and TRBJ2-7; no clear D. This CDR3 is 15 amino acids long. Trimming stripped 0 bases from V and 0 bases from J, with 9 bases between. CDR1 and CDR2 from the germline V gene are SGHAT and FQNNGV.

The rearrangement uses TRBV6-5 and TRBJ1-2; 7 bases fit TRBD1. V was clipped by 6 bases and J by 8 bases; unmatched bases: 9. Germline V gives CDR1 MNHEY, CDR2 SVGAGI. The CDR3 totals 13 residues. DNA for the CDR3: TGTGCCAGCAGCCCCATACAGGGGAGCGGCTACACCTTC. Translation: CASSPIQGSGYTF.